Included here is one TCR beta chain sequence, with context. Original data processing: Amplification from reference gene primers served as the basis for estimated nucleated cell counts. TCRdb's table, derived via immunoSEQ multiplex PCR, lists solely in-frame clones and lacks some. V, J and clone size were drawn from that table, and D and trimming were deduced from the DNA. The table includes 150,000 to 200,000 clones, more than 75% detected once. This CDR3 region has 14 residues. CDR1 and CDR2 from the germline V gene are SGHRS and YFSETQ. Deletions cut 6 bases from V and 0 bases from J, with 10 bases between. The sample originates from a study of blood T cell repertoires in COVID-19. Study context: Material from acute and convalescent COVID-19 was sourced from the United States, Italy and Spain. PBMCs, B-cell-depleted T cells, or T cells were the source of the cDNA or gDNA that made up the material.

The chain carries TRBV5-1 and TRBJ1-3; D call uncertain. Source material: peripheral blood. The source is a man aged 18 to 30 with acute or convalescent COVID-19. The CDR3 loop reads CASTPGNSGNTIYF. CDR3 coding DNA: TGCGCCAGCACCCCAGGAAACTCTGGAAACACCATATATTTT.